One sample yielded the 15 T cell receptor beta chains listed below, sequenced in a study of response to subunit inactivated influenza vaccine. TCRdb recomputed calls from the RT-PCR reads with MiXCR, one row per CDR3 protein. This repertoire shows 650,000 to 800,000 distinct CDR3 sequences, 15% to 20% found once; its top ten account for approximately 11%. Sequencing was performed on PBMCs from blood, taken roughly 5 days after vaccination. Every receptor here comes from a man aged 45-65 years who received an inactivated influenza vaccine.

V is TRBV6-2 or TRBV6-3 and J is TRBJ2-7; D is uncertain. Germline assignment: CDR1 MNHEY and CDR2 SVGEGT. Trimming removed 2 bases at V and 3 bases at J, with 11 bases between. This CDR3 is 14 amino acids long. For the CDR3, the DNA is TGTGCCAGCAGTTACCTCCTTAATGGCTACGAGCAGTACTTC. Translated, it gives CASSYLLNGYEQYF.

On this clonotype itself: The junction and the germline gene differ at one end; a read error may be behind it. The chain couples TRBV20-1 to TRBJ2-4, with D maybe TRBD1 (9 bases). Germline V gene data show CDR1 as DFQATT and CDR2 as SNEGSKA (reference sequence). The CDR3 spans 10 residues. The CDR3 loop reads CSVAGQGSLF. The CDR3 nucleotides read TGCAGTGTAGCGGGACAGGGTTCCCTCTTC.

This clonotype was seen ten or more times. The chain couples TRBV10-3 to TRBJ2-7; 14 bases fit TRBD2. The V gene end was trimmed by 6 bases and the J gene end by 5 bases; junction bases not matched to a gene: 9. Germline V gives CDR1 ENHRY, CDR2 SYGVKD. This CDR3 contains 16 residues. This chain's CDR3 is CAISSGTSGSFHEQYF. The CDR3 DNA is TGTGCCATCAGCTCCGGGACTAGCGGGAGCTTCCACGAGCAGTACTTC.

The chain is built from TRBV6-1 and TRBJ1-2; a possible D gene is TRBD1 (5 bases). Germline-derived CDR1 and CDR2 are MNHNS and SASEGT. Trimming took 6 bases from V and 8 from J, leaving 34 bases between them. The CDR3 spans 19 residues. CDR3 loop: CASRSYITSDRFRTDGYTF. The CDR3 coding sequence is TGTGCCAGCAGGTCCTACATAACCTCCGACAGATTTAGAACTGACGGCTACACCTTC.

V and J are TRBV9 and TRBJ2-4; the match to TRBD2 covers 8 bases. The trim removed 7 bases at V and 0 bases at J, leaving 9 bases unmatched. The CDR3 runs 16 residues. Germline V gene sequence: CDR1 SGDLS, CDR2 YYNGEE. CDR3 DNA sequence: TGTGCCAGCGCCAGGGGCGGGGGGCTAGCCAAAAACATTCAGTACTTC. It yields the protein CASARGGGLAKNIQYF.

The chain joins TRBV5-1 to TRBJ1-6; D may be TRBD1 (6 bases). The length of the CDR3 is 14 residues. Germline CDR1 and CDR2: SGHRS and YFSETQ. The V end was cut by 0 bases, the J end by 10 bases, with 11 bases between. Written as DNA, the CDR3 is TGCGCCAGCAGCTTGGGGCATCAGGGGTCACCCCTCCACTTT. This translates into CASSLGHQGSPLHF.

There are a few counts of this clonotype. This rearrangement joins TRBV20-1 to TRBJ1-5; D is uncertain. Trimming shortened V by 6 bases and J by 4 bases, and 19 bases separated the two germline ends. The CDR3 sequence is 15 residues long. Germline CDR1 DFQATT, CDR2 SNEGSKA (reference sequence). This CDR3 reads CSAGVGVSPNQPQHF. Here the CDR3 DNA reads TGCAGTGCAGGTGTGGGTGTCAGCCCTAATCAGCCCCAGCATTTT.

The V call is TRBV4-2, the J call TRBJ2-5; TRBD2 matches at 7 bases. CDR1 is LGHNA and CDR2 is YNFKEQ in the germline V gene. The CDR3 sequence is 16 residues long. Trimming took 1 base from V and 3 from J; bases not matched to a gene: 8. The CDR3 nucleotides are TGTGCCAGCAGCCAAGGTCCCCTGGGGGGGGAAGAGACCCAGTACTTC. Its translation: CASSQGPLGGEETQYF.

The rearrangement uses TRBV20-1 and TRBJ2-7, with 7 bases that match TRBD2. Germline V gene data show CDR1 as DFQATT and CDR2 as SNEGSKA (reference sequence). V trimming: 6 bases; J trimming: 4 bases; junction bases outside the gene matches: 9. The CDR3 is 13 residues long. The CDR3 protein is CSATAPSGYEQYF. In DNA, the CDR3 is TGCAGTGCAACCGCCCCTAGCGGATACGAGCAGTACTTC.

This clonotype appeared a single time. J is TRBJ1-1 and V is TRBV28; D is undetermined. The V and J ends lost 10 bases and 8 bases respectively, with 14 bases between them. This CDR3 has 11 residues. CDR1 and CDR2 from the germline V gene are MDHEN and SYDVKM. The CDR3 region is CAIRRREEAFF. The CDR3 DNA reads as TGTGCCATCCGGAGAAGGGAGGAAGCTTTCTTT.

The chain carries TRBV4-3 and TRBJ1-4; 7 bases fit TRBD1. The CDR3 runs 15 residues. Trimming cost V 0 bases and J 10 bases; bases outside gene matches: 8. Germline CDR1 is LGHNA and CDR2 is YSLEER. The CDR3 loop reads CASSQDLDRPRKLFF. DNA of the CDR3: TGCGCCAGCAGCCAAGATTTGGACAGGCCGAGAAAACTGTTTTTT.

The chain joins TRBV10-3 to TRBJ1-3; perhaps TRBD1 as D (5 bases). Per germline, CDR1 ENHRY and CDR2 SYGVKD. V dropped 8 bases and J dropped 0 bases, with 11 bases sitting between them. CDR3 length equals 14 residues. The CDR3 loop is CAIGGRASGNTIYF. CDR3 nucleotide sequence: TGTGCCATCGGTGGCAGGGCCTCTGGAAACACCATATATTTT.

CDR3 bases: TGTGCCAGCAGTGCCGGGACCACCTATTTT. It yields the protein CASSAGTTYF. The V gene is TRBV6-1, the J gene TRBJ2-3; D is possibly TRBD1 or TRBD2 (5 bases each). CDR3 length: 10 amino acids. Trimming shortened V by 4 bases and J by 15 bases, and 11 bases separated the two germline ends. Germline assignment: CDR1 MNHNS and CDR2 SASEGT.

This clonotype was seen more than once but under ten times. Compared with germline, one end of the junction differs, possibly owing to a read error. J is TRBJ2-1 and V is TRBV6-2 or TRBV6-3, with unresolved D. CDR1 is MNHEY and CDR2 is SVGEGT in the germline V gene. The CDR3 runs to 14 residues. CDR3 loop: CASSNSMVADEQFF. CDR3 coding DNA: TGTGCCAGCAGTAACTCGATGGTAGCTGATGAGCAGTTCTTC.

This clonotype was seen more than once but under ten times. The genes are TRBV3-1 and TRBJ1-2, with TRBD1 identical over 12 bases. The V gene end was trimmed by 2 bases and the J gene end by 8 bases; junction bases not matched to a gene: 3. CDR3 length equals 14 residues. Germline V gene data show CDR1 as LGHDT and CDR2 as YNNKEL (reference sequence). CDR3 amino acids: CASSQLGQGAGYTF. CDR3 sequence (DNA): TGTGCCAGCAGCCAACTGGGACAGGGGGCAGGCTACACCTTC. Drawing the rest from reference TRBV3-1 and TRBJ1-2, the complete variable domain is DTAVSQTPKYLVTQMGNDKSIKCEQNLGHDTMYWYKQDSKKFLKIMFSYNNKELIINETVPNRFSPKSPDKAHLNLHINSLELGDSAVYFCASSQLGQGAGYTFGSGTRLTVV.